This T cell receptor beta chain came from a study of T cells after posttransplantation cyclophosphamide. General study findings and limits: Tissue-infiltrating T cells from skin or gut overlapped little with blood T cells. Later post-transplant blood repertoires were often dominated by donor CD8+ memory clones. Recipient CMV seropositivity and CMV reactivation strongly tracked TRB clonality.

Turning to this clone: Its specificity is not known.

Assay: immunoSEQ multiplex PCR; the TCRdb copy retains only in-frame clones and omits some. The profile shows about 21,000 clones, 85% to 90% of them singletons. Germline assignment: CDR1 LNHDA and CDR2 SQIVND (reference sequence). J lost 4 bases, V lost 4 bases, and 5 bases had no gene match. This CDR3 has 14 residues. Control samples came 1 year after myeloablative marrow transplants with methotrexate plus calcineurin inhibitor. The J gene is TRBJ2-5, the V gene TRBV19; 8 bases match TRBD1. Sequences were derived from PBMCs, sampled roughly 49 weeks after allogeneic stem cell transplant with calcineurin inhibitor and methotrexate. The origin of this receptor is a female patient in her 30s who received an allogeneic stem cell transplant from an unrelated donor, was CMV-positive, and had acute and chronic GVHD. Some T cells may have originated in the graft donor. This CDR3 is CASSSQGARETQYF. The CDR3 nucleotides are TGTGCCAGTAGTAGCCAGGGGGCCAGAGAGACCCAGTACTTC.